This T cell receptor beta chain comes out of a study of neurological immune-mediated disorders (dated by TCRdb to between 2019 and 2020). In the study overall: Among the roughly 35 multiple sclerosis patients, roughly 31 had relapsing-remitting MS and 3 had secondary progressive MS. The approximately 100 TCR-beta libraries included longitudinal samples, technical triplicates and paired sorted CD4+ and CD8+ T-cell subsets alongside PBMC samples. The study compared peripheral blood TCR-beta repertoires of HTLV-I-associated myelopathy (HAM/TSP) patients, multiple sclerosis patients and healthy controls using UMI-based sequencing. Longitudinal HAM/TSP and healthy donors were sampled at 3 time-points each (roughly 3-40 month intervals). The cohort was made up of about 65 subjects, consisting of some 15 HAM/TSP patients, about 35 multiple sclerosis patients and around 20 healthy controls. What the research found in general, with its limitations: In phylogenetic analysis, the repertoires of 18 of 34 MS patients grouped into a cluster of related CDR3 sequences, which suggests a possible signature at the repertoire level. TCR clonal expansion was highest in HAM/TSP patients and lowest in MS patients, with MS patients falling below even healthy controls. Across subjects, expanded clones never shared an identical CDR3 amino acid sequence, which suggests that the TCR-beta repertoires in every group were private. The MS cluster showed no association with clinical or MRI features, and the authors stated that larger cohorts are needed.

The germline V gene (reference sequence) supplies CDR1 DFQATT and CDR2 SNEGSKA. V and J lose 4 bases and 7 bases, and a span of 11 bases separates them. From its cysteine to its phenylalanine, the CDR3 spans 12 amino acids. Just CDR3 DNA is preserved here, 36 bases in frame from base 1. This clonotype showed up many times. This clone's antigen is unknown. It has no much larger one-base neighbor in the sample; base qualities were not kept. cDNA was synthesized by template-switch 5'RACE using a primer carrying a 10-nucleotide random unique molecular identifier by which each TCR transcript was tagged. Each sequencing run produced over 160 million TCR-beta sequences covering 15-18 subjects. Total RNA was extracted with the RNeasy kit. The KAPA Real-time Library Amplification kit was used to amplify TCR-beta VDJ regions with primers targeting the TCR constant region and the 5'RACE anchor. Sample indexes and Illumina adaptors were added in a first PCR, and a second PCR then increased library yield. After Ampure bead purification, the TCR product of roughly 650 bp was size-selected on a 2% E-gel SizeSelection system. Library quality was checked on a Bioanalyzer, concentration was measured with Qubit, and libraries were quantified with the Kapa Library Quantification kit before pooling. Libraries were sequenced paired-end 2 x 150 bp on an Illumina HiSeq 2500. To increase sequence diversity, about 25-31% phiX was spiked into each library pool. The study's processing was this. Quality-filtered reads were processed with the UMI-based MiGEC pipeline, and over 80% of raw TCR sequences were removed by the MiGEC pipeline during error correction. VDJ genes were aligned to IMGT germline references, and each clonotype was defined by a unique CDR3 amino acid sequence together with V-J genes. VDJtools evaluated clonal expansion, Shannon diversity and CDR3 relatedness (CalcPairwiseDistances, ClusterSamples); CLCbio workbench built phylogenetic trees. Expanded clones were defined as having at least 8 unique UMIs, based on coefficient-of-variation modelling across technical triplicates. In TCRdb, the public reads were trimmed at Q25 with fastp and aligned with MiXCR, with productive beta chains retained. Entries that share a CDR3 protein sequence are merged under the most common genes and DNA. It is TCRdb's table, rather than the study itself, that gives the V and J calls and clone size. In all, the sample holds about 84,000 distinct CDR3 sequences, and under 4.5% of those were seen once. Of the sample, 5% to 6% falls within the top ten clones.

The sample's time point, from its label and the paper: longitudinal time-point 3. Unsorted PBMC libraries were generated from 2 million PBMCs stored in RNAlater at -80 °C until RNA extraction. Multiple sclerosis patients were enrolled in a US clinical protocol evaluating disease progression by magnetic resonance imaging. Peripheral blood was subjected to Ficoll-Hypaque density gradient centrifugation to isolate PBMCs, which were then cryopreserved in liquid nitrogen. The sample comprised PBMCs. This TCR was recovered from a woman in her fifties or sixties with multiple sclerosis. In this chain, TRBV20-1 is recombined with TRBJ2-1; the D element might be TRBD1 or TRBD2, as each aligns at 5 bases. The nucleotide sequence is given as TGCAGTGCTACCGGGACGTTTAATGAGCAGTTCTTC. This gives the protein CSATGTFNEQFF.